This TCR beta chain was observed in a study of OX40 agonist ivuxolimab in advanced cancers. About the study: Patients with prior anti-PD-1, anti-PD-L1 or anti-CTLA-4 therapy were eligible; 35% to 45% had some.

Assay: immunoSEQ multiplex PCR; the TCRdb copy retains only in-frame clones and omits some. Among 90,000 to 100,000 clones listed, about 85% were seen once. This clone showed up just once. Trimming removed 4 bases from V and 4 bases from J, with 11 bases in between. The CDR3 sequence is 13 residues long. CDR1 is SQVTM and CDR2 is ANQGSEA in the germline V gene. The chain has TRBV29-1 and TRBJ1-5; the D is unclear. The clonotype comes from an adult with an advanced solid tumor such as melanoma, head and neck, liver or kidney cancer. Sample: CD4+ or CD8+ T cells sorted from blood, taken in a trial of the OX40 agonist ivuxolimab. The CDR3 here is CSVGQQTNQPQHF. The CDR3, as DNA: TGCAGCGTTGGTCAACAGACTAATCAGCCCCAGCATTTT.